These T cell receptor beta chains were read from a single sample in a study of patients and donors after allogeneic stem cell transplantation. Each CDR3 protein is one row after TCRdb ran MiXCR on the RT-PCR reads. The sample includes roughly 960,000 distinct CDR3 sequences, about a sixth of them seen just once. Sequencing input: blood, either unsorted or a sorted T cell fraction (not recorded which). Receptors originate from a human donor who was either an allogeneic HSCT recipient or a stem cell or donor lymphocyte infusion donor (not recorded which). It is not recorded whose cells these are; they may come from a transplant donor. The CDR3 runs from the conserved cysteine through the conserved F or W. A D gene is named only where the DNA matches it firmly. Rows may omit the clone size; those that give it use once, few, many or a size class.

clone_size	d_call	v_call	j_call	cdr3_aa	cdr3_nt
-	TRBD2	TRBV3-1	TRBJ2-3	CASSQATSGRSGTDTQYF	TGTGCCAGCAGCCAAGCTACTAGCGGGAGATCGGGCACAGATACGCAGTATTTT
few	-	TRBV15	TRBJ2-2	CATSLPLDNTGELFF	TGTGCCACCAGCCTCCCACTAGACAACACCGGGGAGCTGTTTTTT
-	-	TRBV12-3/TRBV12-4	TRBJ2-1	CASSPLRGALAYNEQFF	TGTGCCAGCAGTCCTCTGCGGGGCGCCTTGGCCTACAATGAGCAGTTCTTC
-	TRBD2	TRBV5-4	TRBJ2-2	CASSLNGLAGRTGELFF	TGTGCCAGCAGCCTTAATGGACTAGCGGGGAGGACCGGGGAGCTGTTTTTT
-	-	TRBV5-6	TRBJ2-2	CASIKGVINTGELFF	TGTGCCAGCATCAAGGGGGTGATTAACACCGGGGAGCTGTTTTTT
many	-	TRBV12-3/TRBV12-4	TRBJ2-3	CASSSSTDTQYF	TGTGCCAGCAGCTCTAGCACAGATACGCAGTATTTT
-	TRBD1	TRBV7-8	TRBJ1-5	CASSSATGYSNQPQHF	TGTGCCAGCAGCTCAGCGACAGGGTATAGCAATCAGCCCCAGCATTTT
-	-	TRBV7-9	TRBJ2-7	CASSLEIGGEQYF	TGTGCCAGCAGCTTAGAGATAGGGGGCGAGCAGTACTTC
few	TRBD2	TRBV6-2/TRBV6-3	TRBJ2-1	CASSSPGLAGHPASEQFF	TGTGCCAGCAGTTCCCCCGGACTAGCGGGCCACCCGGCAAGTGAGCAGTTCTTC
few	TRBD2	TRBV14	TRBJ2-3	CASSQVGLGGDTQYF	TGTGCCAGCAGCCAAGTGGGACTAGGAGGAGATACGCAGTATTTT
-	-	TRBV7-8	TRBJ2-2	CASSPRWTVGELFF	TGTGCCAGCAGCCCCCGTTGGACAGTCGGGGAGCTGTTTTTT
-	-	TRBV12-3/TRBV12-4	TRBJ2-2	CASSRHHSNTGELFF	TGTGCCAGCAGTCGACACCACTCGAACACCGGGGAGCTGTTTTTT
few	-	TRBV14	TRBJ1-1	CASSQESGLFMNTEAFF	TGTGCCAGCAGCCAAGAATCGGGGTTGTTCATGAACACTGAAGCTTTCTTT
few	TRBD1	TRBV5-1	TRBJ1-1	CASSLGTGSEAFF	TGCGCCAGCAGCTTGGGGACAGGGTCTGAAGCTTTCTTT
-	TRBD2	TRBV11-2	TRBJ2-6	CASSFPPPISGRVAGANVLTF	TGTGCCAGCAGCTTCCCCCCGCCAATAAGCGGGAGGGTTGCTGGGGCCAACGTCCTGACTTTC
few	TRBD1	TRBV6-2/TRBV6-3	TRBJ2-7	CASTSTGNYEQYF	TGTGCCAGCACGTCGACAGGGAACTACGAGCAGTACTTC
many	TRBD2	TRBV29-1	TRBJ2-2	CSAGKLAGTGELFF	TGCAGCGCCGGAAAGCTAGCGGGAACCGGGGAGCTGTTTTTT
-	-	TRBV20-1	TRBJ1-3	CSASPDRRNGNTIYF	TGCAGTGCTAGCCCTGACAGGCGTAATGGAAACACCATATATTTT
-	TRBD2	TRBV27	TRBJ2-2	CASSQGLAGPGELFF	TGTGCCAGCAGTCAGGGACTAGCGGGACCCGGGGAGCTGTTTTTT
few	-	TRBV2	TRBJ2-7	CASNRAGRGYEQYF	TGTGCCAGCAACCGAGCAGGGCGCGGGTACGAGCAGTACTTC
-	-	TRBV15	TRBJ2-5	CATSRDGRTEETQYF	TGTGCCACCAGCAGAGATGGAAGGACAGAAGAGACCCAGTACTTC
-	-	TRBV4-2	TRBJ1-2	CASSQGEYNGGYTF	TGTGCCAGCAGCCAAGGCGAATATAACGGGGGCTACACCTTC
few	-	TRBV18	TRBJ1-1	CASSPPSQGRTFF	TGTGCCAGCTCACCACCGAGCCAGGGGAGGACTTTCTTT
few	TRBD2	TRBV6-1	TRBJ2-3	CASSGLAGPSTDTQYF	TGTGCCAGCAGTGGTCTAGCGGGGCCTAGTACAGATACGCAGTATTTT
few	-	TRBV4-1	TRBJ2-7	CASSQVEGGLSYEQYF	TGCGCCAGCAGCCAAGTGGAGGGGGGACTCTCCTACGAGCAGTACTTC
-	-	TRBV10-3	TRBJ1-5	CAISDSVGGRLEQPQHF	TGTGCCATCAGTGACAGCGTCGGGGGGCGGTTGGAACAGCCCCAGCATTTT
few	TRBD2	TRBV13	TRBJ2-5	CASSPPGGIQETQYF	TGTGCCAGCAGCCCACCGGGGGGAATACAAGAGACCCAGTACTTC
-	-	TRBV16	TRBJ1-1	CASSPQGELLGTEAFF	TGTGCCAGCAGCCCCCAGGGAGAACTCTTGGGGACTGAAGCTTTCTTT
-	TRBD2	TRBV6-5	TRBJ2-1	CASSYSGSGRVNEQFF	TGTGCCAGCAGTTACTCGGGTAGCGGGAGGGTCAATGAGCAGTTCTTC
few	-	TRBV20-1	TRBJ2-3	CSAGPRGRTDTQYF	TGCAGTGCTGGGCCCCGGGGGCGCACAGATACGCAGTATTTT
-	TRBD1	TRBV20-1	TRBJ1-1	CSALKTGPMNTEAFF	TGCAGTGCATTAAAGACAGGGCCCATGAACACTGAAGCTTTCTTT
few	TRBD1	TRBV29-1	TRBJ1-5	CSVSPGGGINQPQHF	TGCAGCGTATCCCCAGGGGGGGGGATTAATCAGCCCCAGCATTTT
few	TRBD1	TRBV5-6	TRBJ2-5	CNRGVETQYF	TGTAACAGGGGGGTAGAGACCCAGTACTTC
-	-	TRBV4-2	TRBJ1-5	CASSQDRVTGQPQHF	TGTGCCAGCAGCCAAGATCGGGTCACGGGGCAGCCCCAGCATTTT
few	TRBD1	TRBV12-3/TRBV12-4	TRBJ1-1	CASSSQGAPAEAFF	TGTGCCAGCAGTTCACAGGGGGCTCCCGCTGAAGCTTTCTTT
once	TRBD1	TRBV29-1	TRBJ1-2	CSVRQGSGYTF	TGCAGCGTCCGACAGGGGAGTGGCTACACCTTC